This passage covers 8 T cell receptor beta chains from one sample sequenced in a study of blood T cell repertoires in COVID-19. This table comes from immunoSEQ multiplex PCR, and its TCRdb copy is limited to in-frame clones, with some not included. The sample consists of 140,000 to 150,000 clones, 70% to 80% of them appearing once. Sequenced: peripheral blood. These receptors were taken from a middle-aged man with acute or convalescent COVID-19.

This sequence joins TRBV5-1 and TRBJ2-2, with 11 bases fitting TRBD2. The trim removed 5 bases at V and 1 base at J, leaving 1 base unmatched. In germline, CDR1 is SGHRS, CDR2 YFSETQ. This CDR3 has 15 residues. CDR3 in DNA: TGCGCCAGCAGACTAGCGGGAGTGAACACCGGGGAGCTGTTTTTT. The encoded protein is CASRLAGVNTGELFF.

This clone was seen a handful of times. The V and J genes are TRBV5-5 and TRBJ1-5, with D possibly being TRBD1 (5 bases). V was clipped by 2 bases and J by 4 bases, with 13 bases between them. In germline, CDR1 is SGHKS, CDR2 YYEKEE (reference sequence). This CDR3 comprises 15 residues. In DNA, the CDR3 is TGTGCCAGCAGCTTTGACAGTCTCTTGAATCAGCCCCAGCATTTT. Protein product: CASSFDSLLNQPQHF.

The chain joins TRBV6-2 or TRBV6-3 to TRBJ1-1, with TRBD1 matching 7 bases. CDR3 length: 17 residues. Germline CDR1 MNHEY, CDR2 SVGEGT. The V gene end was trimmed by 6 bases and the J gene end by 3 bases; junction bases not matched to a gene: 16. The CDR3 spells CASSPKRTGWADTEAFF. Written as DNA, the CDR3 is TGTGCCAGCAGCCCTAAGAGGACAGGTTGGGCGGACACTGAAGCTTTCTTT.

The chain couples TRBV10-2 to TRBJ1-1, with D possibly matching TRBD1 (5 bases). V dropped 4 bases and J dropped 1 base, with 7 bases sitting between them. Per the germline V gene, CDR1 is WSHSY and CDR2 is SAAADI. The CDR3 extends over 13 amino acids. In DNA form, the CDR3 reads TGCGCCAGCAGTGTCCAGGGGAACACTGAAGCTTTCTTT. Protein: CASSVQGNTEAFF.

The rearrangement links TRBV28 to TRBJ2-1; possible D gene TRBD1, 6 bases. V was pared by 7 bases and J by 7 bases, with 14 bases between. The CDR3 has 13 residues. CDR1 is MDHEN and CDR2 is SYDVKM in the germline V gene. CDR3 region: CASNNNRENEQFF. CDR3 coding DNA: TGTGCCAGCAATAACAACAGGGAGAATGAGCAGTTCTTC. The full variable domain, completed using reference TRBV28 and TRBJ2-1, is DVKVTQSSRYLVKRTGEKVFLECVQDMDHENMFWYRQDPGLGLRLIYFSYDVKMKEKGDIPEGYSVSREKKERFSLILESASTNQTSMYLCASNNNRENEQFFGPGTRLTVL.

The rearrangement uses TRBV5-5 and TRBJ2-7, with TRBD1 matching 7 bases. The CDR3 covers 20 residues. Germline V CDR1 and CDR2: SGHKS, YYEKEE (reference sequence). The V segment lost 2 bases and the J segment 5 bases; nucleotides outside the gene matches: 25. The CDR3, as DNA: TGTGCCAGCAGCTTTGTAGGCTCCGGGACAGTCAAGATTAAGGGCGACGAGCAGTACTTC. Amino acid sequence: CASSFVGSGTVKIKGDEQYF.

This rearrangement joins TRBV9 to TRBJ2-7; 8 bases line up with TRBD2. This CDR3 is built from 16 residues. The V gene's germline CDR1 is SGDLS and CDR2 YYNGEE. V shed 4 bases and J 2 bases; nucleotides not matched to a gene: 11. CDR3 protein: CASSPRFSGVTYEQYF. The CDR3 bases are TGTGCCAGCAGCCCCCGGTTTAGCGGGGTGACCTACGAGCAGTACTTC.

This CDR3 reads CASSSTGSGLFF. In nucleotides, the CDR3 is TGTGCCAGCAGTTCGACAGGGTCAGGACTGTTCTTC. The chain uses TRBV27 and TRBJ2-1; 7 bases map to TRBD1. The CDR3 covers 12 residues. CDR1 is MNHEY and CDR2 is SMNVEV in the germline V gene (reference sequence). J lost 15 bases, V lost 4 bases, and 9 bases had no gene match.